Shown below are 25 T cell receptor beta chains from a single sample sequenced in a study of cytomegalovirus exposure and HLA in healthy donors. A multiplex PCR was run with 60 Vbeta primers and 13 Jbeta primers. Sequencing was performed with immunoSEQ multiplex PCR; in TCRdb, only in-frame clones are kept and a portion is missing. The table lists approximately 170,000 clones, 65% to 90% of them singletons. The specimen was PBMCs. These receptors were collected from a human donor in good health.

The chain uses TRBV4-1 and TRBJ1-3; D remains unclear. With 1 base removed from V and 0 bases from J, the gap between germline ends came to 13 bases. Germline loops: CDR1 MGHRA, CDR2 YSYEKL. The CDR3 extends over 17 amino acids. Here the CDR3 reads CASSQVTGILSGNTIYF. CDR3 in DNA: TGCGCCAGCAGCCAAGTGACGGGGATTCTCTCTGGAAACACCATATATTTT.

DNA of the CDR3: TGTGCCAGCAGCTTTGGAGGGGAGCTCTACGAGCAGTACTTC. Protein product: CASSFGGELYEQYF. The rearrangement links TRBV5-4 to TRBJ2-7; D is perhaps TRBD2 (6 bases). The CDR3 is 14 amino acids. V gave up 2 bases and J gave up 3 bases, with 12 bases separating them. Germline lookup yields CDR1 SGHNT and CDR2 YYREEE (reference sequence). Complete variable domain (other parts from reference TRBV5-4 and TRBJ2-7): ETGVTQSPTHLIKTRGQQVTLRCSSQSGHNTVSWYQQALGQGPQFIFQYYREEENGRGNFPPRFSGLQFPNYSSELNVNALELDDSALYLCASSFGGELYEQYFGPGTRLTVT.

The genes are TRBV5-1 and TRBJ1-1, with TRBD1 identical over 8 bases. The CDR3 loop spans 14 amino acids. V trimming: 4 bases; J trimming: 6 bases; junction bases outside the gene matches: 8. Germline CDR1 and CDR2: SGHRS and YFSETQ. The chain's CDR3 is CASSPDRGGAEAFF. The CDR3 DNA sequence: TGCGCCAGCAGCCCTGACAGGGGAGGGGCTGAAGCTTTCTTT.

The chain recombines TRBV2 with TRBJ2-1, with 9 bases fitting TRBD2. V trimming: 7 bases; J trimming: 6 bases; junction bases outside the gene matches: 7. The V gene's germline CDR1 is SNHLY and CDR2 FYNNEI. CDR3 length: 14 amino acids. The CDR3, as DNA: TGTGCCAGCATCGCGCGGGGGGGCGTCAATGAGCAGTTCTTC. This encodes CASIARGGVNEQFF. Full variable domain (remainder filled in from reference TRBV2 and TRBJ2-1): EPEVTQTPSHQVTQMGQEVILRCVPISNHLYFYWYRQILGQKVEFLVSFYNNEISEKSEIFDDQFSVERPDGSNFTLKIRSTKLEDSAMYFCASIARGGVNEQFFGPGTRLTVL.

The chain combines TRBV4-2 with TRBJ2-1; D may be TRBD2 (6 bases). With 0 bases removed from V and 12 bases from J, the gap between germline ends came to 12 bases. Germline V gene lookup returns CDR1 LGHNA and CDR2 YNFKEQ. CDR3 length equals 13 residues. The CDR3 DNA reads as TGTGCCAGCAGCCAAGACGTCCAGGGAGGGCAGTTCTTC. Its translation is CASSQDVQGGQFF.

Here the CDR3 DNA reads TGTGCCAGCAGTGACACAGGGGGAAGCAATCAGCCCCAGCATTTT. Protein product: CASSDTGGSNQPQHF. The chain uses TRBV2 and TRBJ1-5; 8 bases agree with TRBD1. This CDR3 region has 15 residues. With V trimmed by 3 bases and J by 1 base, 2 bases remained unmatched. Germline assignment: CDR1 SNHLY and CDR2 FYNNEI.

The chain has TRBV4-1 and TRBJ2-7; 10 positions match TRBD1. This CDR3 spans 15 amino acids. Germline values: CDR1 MGHRA, CDR2 YSYEKL. V lost 1 base and J lost 5; bases outside the gene matches: 5. CDR3 sequence reads: CASSQASGTGDEQYF. DNA for the CDR3: TGCGCCAGCAGCCAAGCCTCCGGGACAGGGGACGAGCAGTACTTC.

V and J are TRBV5-6 and TRBJ2-3; D is ambiguous. V lost 0 bases, J lost 3 bases, and 8 bases lay in between. Germline CDR1 reads SGHDT; CDR2 reads YYEEEE. CDR3 length: 14 amino acids. In nucleotides, the CDR3 is TGTGCCAGCAGCTTGGGACTTGGTACAGATACGCAGTATTTT. This codes for CASSLGLGTDTQYF.

This chain uses TRBV7-2 with TRBJ1-2, with D possibly matching TRBD1 (6 bases). With 3 bases removed from V and 4 bases from J, the gap between germline ends came to 9 bases. Germline loops: CDR1 SGHTA, CDR2 FQGNSA. CDR3 length: 13 residues. The DNA of the CDR3 is TGTGCCAGCAGCTTCAGGGGTCTCTATGGCTACACCTTC. Protein: CASSFRGLYGYTF.

The V and J genes are TRBV2 and TRBJ2-1; 8 nucleotides match TRBD1. Germline assignment: CDR1 SNHLY and CDR2 FYNNEI. Trimming cost V 0 bases and J 8 bases; bases outside gene matches: 3. The CDR3 has 14 amino acids. CDR3 protein: CASSEAGTGYEQFF. In DNA, the CDR3 is TGTGCCAGCAGTGAAGCGGGGACAGGCTATGAGCAGTTCTTC.

This clone was seen once. The chain recombines TRBV5-1 with TRBJ1-2; perhaps TRBD1 as D (5 bases). From germline, CDR1 is SGHRS and CDR2 YFSETQ. V shed 4 bases and J shed 1 base, with 14 bases lying between them. This CDR3 contains 15 residues. CDR3 in amino acids: CASSKTGGVNYGYTF. The CDR3, as DNA: TGCGCCAGCAGCAAAACGGGGGGAGTTAACTATGGCTACACCTTC. Together with reference TRBV5-1 and TRBJ1-2, the CDR3 gives the full variable domain: KAGVTQTPRYLIKTRGQQVTLSCSPISGHRSVSWYQQTPGQGLQFLFEYFSETQRNKGNFPGRFSGRQFSNSRSEMNVSTLELGDSALYLCASSKTGGVNYGYTFGSGTRLTVV.

V gene TRBV7-8 combines with J gene TRBJ1-5; TRBD1 matches 9 bases. Unmatched junction bases numbered 10, after V lost 0 bases and J lost 7 bases. The germline gives CDR1 SGHVS, CDR2 FQNEAQ. This CDR3 has 17 residues. CDR3 sequence: CASSLAPGTGTKQPQHF. CDR3 nucleotides: TGTGCCAGCAGCTTAGCCCCCGGGACAGGGACCAAGCAGCCCCAGCATTTT.

This clone was counted a single time. This chain links TRBV9 with TRBJ1-1; TRBD1 is a possible D gene (5 bases). Between the trimmed V and J ends, which lost 2 bases and 5 bases, there was a span of 10 bases. Per the germline V gene, CDR1 is SGDLS and CDR2 is YYNGEE. The CDR3 contains 13 residues. CDR3 sequence: CASSVSGSTEAFF. The DNA of the CDR3 is TGTGCCAGCAGCGTTTCAGGGTCAACTGAAGCTTTCTTT.

The chain combines TRBV5-8 with TRBJ1-1, with TRBD1 matching over 11 bases. From germline, CDR1 is SGHTS and CDR2 YDEGEE. The CDR3 contains 14 residues. V lost 4 bases and J lost 6; bases outside the gene matches: 5. The DNA for the CDR3 is TGTGCCAGCAGCGCCGGACAGGGGGCATCTGAAGCTTTCTTT. Amino acids: CASSAGQGASEAFF.

The CDR3 region has the DNA TGTGCCAGCTGGCGGGGAATGGGCACTGAAGCTTTCTTT. It yields the protein CASWRGMGTEAFF. This rearrangement joins TRBV6-5 to TRBJ1-1, with D unresolved. Germline V gene lookup returns CDR1 MNHEY and CDR2 SVGAGI. The germline V and J ends were trimmed by 8 bases and 4 bases, with 14 bases remaining between them. This CDR3 region has 13 residues.

V usage is TRBV27 and J usage is TRBJ1-2; D remains unclear. V lost 5 bases and J lost 4, with 11 bases in between. This CDR3 comprises 13 residues. The germline V gene has CDR1 MNHEY and CDR2 SMNVEV (reference sequence). The CDR3 spells CASSRRESYGYTF. CDR3 nucleotide sequence: TGTGCCAGCAGTCGCCGGGAATCCTATGGCTACACCTTC.

The chain uses TRBV10-3 and TRBJ2-7; D gene uncertain. Trimming left V 8 bases short and J 1 base short, with 6 bases between. The CDR3 spans 11 residues. Germline V lookup: CDR1 ENHRY, CDR2 SYGVKD. CDR3 sequence: CAIATSYEQYF. The DNA of the CDR3 is TGTGCCATCGCCACATCCTACGAGCAGTACTTC.

The chain carries TRBV28 and TRBJ1-1, with a possible D match to TRBD1 (5 bases). Per germline, CDR1 MDHEN and CDR2 SYDVKM. The CDR3 loop spans 14 amino acids. Between the trimmed V and J ends, which lost 3 bases and 6 bases, there was a span of 14 bases. CDR3 sequence reads: CASSFSGTPPEAFF. CDR3 DNA: TGTGCCAGCAGTTTCTCCGGGACTCCCCCTGAAGCTTTCTTT.

This chain connects TRBV7-2 to TRBJ2-2, with TRBD2 matching 10 bases. This CDR3 has 17 residues. Germline lookup yields CDR1 SGHTA and CDR2 FQGNSA. The V and J ends lost 0 bases and 3 bases, in that order; junction bases with no gene match: 4. The CDR3 sequence is CASSLAPLAGYTGELFF. The CDR3, as DNA: TGTGCCAGCAGCTTAGCTCCACTAGCGGGATACACCGGGGAGCTGTTTTTT.

The J gene is TRBJ1-2, the V gene TRBV19, with D uncertain. Germline CDR1 LNHDA, CDR2 SQIVND (reference sequence). V shed 3 bases and J shed 8 bases, with 16 bases lying between them. The CDR3 spans 14 residues. The CDR3 DNA sequence: TGTGCCAGTAGTATCCCAGAAACAAGAGGGGGCTACACCTTC. Its translation: CASSIPETRGGYTF. Complete variable domain (other parts from reference TRBV19 and TRBJ1-2): DGGITQSPKYLFRKEGQNVTLSCEQNLNHDAMYWYRQDPGQGLRLIYYSQIVNDFQKGDIAEGYSVSREKKESFPLTVTSAQKNPTAFYLCASSIPETRGGYTFGSGTRLTVV.

The J gene is TRBJ2-1, the V gene TRBV4-2; D call uncertain. Trimming took 2 bases from V and 4 from J, leaving 12 bases between them. The CDR3 has 15 amino acids. The V gene's germline CDR1 is LGHNA and CDR2 YNFKEQ. The CDR3 sequence: CASSQQSGSYNEQFF. DNA of the CDR3: TGTGCCAGCAGCCAACAGTCCGGGTCATACAATGAGCAGTTCTTC.

The V call is TRBV5-1, the J call TRBJ2-3; possibly TRBD2 for D (6 bases). V lost 4 bases and J lost 3, with 18 bases in between. CDR1 and CDR2 (germline): SGHRS, YFSETQ. The CDR3 is 16 amino acids. CDR3 nucleotides: TGCGCCAGCAGCCCGAAAGGCGGTCGGGGGACAGATACGCAGTATTTT. This codes for CASSPKGGRGTDTQYF.

The chain recombines TRBV7-2 with TRBJ2-7; 10 nucleotides align to TRBD2. V shed 4 bases, J shed 4 bases, and the junction held 4 bases outside the gene matches. Germline lookup yields CDR1 SGHTA and CDR2 FQGNSA. The CDR3 extends over 14 amino acids. The CDR3 coding sequence is TGTGCCAGCAGCTCACAGCGGGGGGGATACGAGCAGTACTTC. This translates into CASSSQRGGYEQYF.

The chain recombines TRBV5-4 with TRBJ2-3; 15 nucleotides match TRBD2. J lost 4 bases, V lost 3 bases, and 3 bases had no gene match. Germline assignment: CDR1 SGHNT and CDR2 YYREEE (reference sequence). This CDR3 is 16 amino acids long. CDR3 region: CASSSRTSGRADTQYF. The CDR3 nucleotides are TGTGCCAGCAGCTCGCGGACTAGCGGGAGGGCAGATACGCAGTATTTT.

This clone was found once. The chain joins TRBV9 to TRBJ1-2; D is ambiguous. Trimming cost V 3 bases and J 0 bases, with 12 bases left between them. The CDR3 runs to 15 residues. The V gene's germline CDR1 is SGDLS and CDR2 YYNGEE. The CDR3 nucleotides read TGTGCCAGCAGCGGGAGACGGGATTCTAACTATGGCTACACCTTC. This codes for CASSGRRDSNYGYTF.